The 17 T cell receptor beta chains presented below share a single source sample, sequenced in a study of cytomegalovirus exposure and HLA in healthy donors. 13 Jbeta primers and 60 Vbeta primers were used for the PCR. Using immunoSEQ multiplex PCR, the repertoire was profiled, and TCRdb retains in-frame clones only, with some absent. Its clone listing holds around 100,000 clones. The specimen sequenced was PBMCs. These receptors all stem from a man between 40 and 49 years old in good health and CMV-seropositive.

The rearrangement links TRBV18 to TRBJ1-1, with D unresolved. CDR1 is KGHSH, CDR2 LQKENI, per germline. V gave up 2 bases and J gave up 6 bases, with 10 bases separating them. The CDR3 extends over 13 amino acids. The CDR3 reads CASSPIPEAEAFF. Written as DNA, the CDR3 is TGTGCCAGCTCACCAATCCCTGAGGCTGAAGCTTTCTTT. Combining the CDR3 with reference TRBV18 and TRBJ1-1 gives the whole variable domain NAGVMQNPRHLVRRRGQEARLRCSPMKGHSHVYWYRQLPEEGLKFMVYLQKENIIDESGMPKERFSAEFPKEGPSILRIQQVVRGDSAAYFCASSPIPEAEAFFGQGTRLTVV.

CDR3 in amino acids: CASSPRRAGGAYNEQFF. Written as DNA, the CDR3 is TGTGCCAGCAGCCCCAGGAGGGCAGGCGGGGCATACAATGAGCAGTTCTTC. This sequence joins TRBV7-2 and TRBJ2-1; tentative D call: TRBD2 (6 bases). This CDR3 is 17 amino acids long. The germline V gene encodes CDR1 SGHTA and CDR2 FQGNSA. V gave up 5 bases and J gave up 4 bases, with 21 bases separating them.

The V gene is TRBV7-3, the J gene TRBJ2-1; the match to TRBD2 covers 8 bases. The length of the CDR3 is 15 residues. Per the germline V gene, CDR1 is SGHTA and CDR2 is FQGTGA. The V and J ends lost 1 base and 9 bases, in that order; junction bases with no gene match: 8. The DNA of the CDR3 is TGTGCCAGCAGCTTAAGGAGCGGGAGAGGAGTTGAGCAGTTCTTC. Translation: CASSLRSGRGVEQFF.

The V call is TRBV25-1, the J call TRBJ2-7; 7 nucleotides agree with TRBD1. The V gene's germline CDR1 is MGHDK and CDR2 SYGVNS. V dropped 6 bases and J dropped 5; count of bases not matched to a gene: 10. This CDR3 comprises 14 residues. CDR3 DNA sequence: TGTGCCAGCAGGAAGACAGGGCCGTACCACGAGCAGTACTTC. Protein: CASRKTGPYHEQYF.

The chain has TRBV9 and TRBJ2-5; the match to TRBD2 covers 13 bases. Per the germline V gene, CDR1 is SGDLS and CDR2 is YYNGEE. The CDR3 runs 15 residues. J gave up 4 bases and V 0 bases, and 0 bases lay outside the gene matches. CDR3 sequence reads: CASSVGTSGGETQYF. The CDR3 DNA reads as TGTGCCAGCAGCGTAGGGACTAGCGGGGGAGAGACCCAGTACTTC.

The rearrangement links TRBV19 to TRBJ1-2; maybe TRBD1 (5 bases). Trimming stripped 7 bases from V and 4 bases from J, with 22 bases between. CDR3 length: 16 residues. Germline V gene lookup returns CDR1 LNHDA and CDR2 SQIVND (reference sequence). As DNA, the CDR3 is TGTGCCAGTAATTCGGTAGCCGCCGGACATGGCTATGGCTACACCTTC. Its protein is CASNSVAAGHGYGYTF.

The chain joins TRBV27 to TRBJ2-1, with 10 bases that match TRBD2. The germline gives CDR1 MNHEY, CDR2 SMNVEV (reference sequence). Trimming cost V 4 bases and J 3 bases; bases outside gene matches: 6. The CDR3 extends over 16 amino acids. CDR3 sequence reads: CASSSPGLAVYNEQFF. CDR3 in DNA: TGTGCCAGCAGTTCCCCCGGACTAGCGGTCTACAATGAGCAGTTCTTC.

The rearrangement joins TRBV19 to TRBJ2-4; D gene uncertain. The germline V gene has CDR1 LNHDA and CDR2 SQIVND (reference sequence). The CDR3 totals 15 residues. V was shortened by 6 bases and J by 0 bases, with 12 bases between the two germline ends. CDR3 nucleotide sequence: TGTGCCAGTAGCGAACAGTTACTAGCCAAAAACATTCAGTACTTC. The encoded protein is CASSEQLLAKNIQYF. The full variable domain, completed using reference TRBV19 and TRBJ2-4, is DGGITQSPKYLFRKEGQNVTLSCEQNLNHDAMYWYRQDPGQGLRLIYYSQIVNDFQKGDIAEGYSVSREKKESFPLTVTSAQKNPTAFYLCASSEQLLAKNIQYFGAGTRLSVL.

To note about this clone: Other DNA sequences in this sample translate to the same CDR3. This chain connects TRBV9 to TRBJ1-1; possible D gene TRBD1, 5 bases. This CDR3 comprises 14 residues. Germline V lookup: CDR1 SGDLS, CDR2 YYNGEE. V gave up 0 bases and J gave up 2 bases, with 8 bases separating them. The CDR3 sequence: CASSVGGSNTEAFF. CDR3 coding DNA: TGTGCCAGCAGCGTAGGGGGCTCCAACACTGAAGCTTTCTTT.

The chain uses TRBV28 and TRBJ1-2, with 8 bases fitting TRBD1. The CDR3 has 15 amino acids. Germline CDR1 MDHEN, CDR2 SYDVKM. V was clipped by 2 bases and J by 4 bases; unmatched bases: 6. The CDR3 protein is CASSLQGRGLYGYTF. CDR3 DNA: TGTGCCAGCAGTTTACAAGGCAGGGGGCTCTATGGCTACACCTTC.

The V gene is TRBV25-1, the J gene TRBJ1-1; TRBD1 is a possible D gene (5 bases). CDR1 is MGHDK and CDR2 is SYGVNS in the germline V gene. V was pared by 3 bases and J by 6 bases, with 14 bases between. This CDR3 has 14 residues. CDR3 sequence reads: CASSEIGGTPEAFF. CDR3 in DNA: TGTGCCAGCAGTGAGATTGGGGGGACGCCTGAAGCTTTCTTT.

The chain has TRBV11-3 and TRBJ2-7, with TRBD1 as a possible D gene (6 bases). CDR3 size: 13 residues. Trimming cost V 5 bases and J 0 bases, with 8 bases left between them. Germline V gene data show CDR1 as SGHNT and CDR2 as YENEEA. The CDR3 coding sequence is TGTGCCAGCAGCAGGGGGAGCTCCTACGAGCAGTACTTC. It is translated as CASSRGSSYEQYF.

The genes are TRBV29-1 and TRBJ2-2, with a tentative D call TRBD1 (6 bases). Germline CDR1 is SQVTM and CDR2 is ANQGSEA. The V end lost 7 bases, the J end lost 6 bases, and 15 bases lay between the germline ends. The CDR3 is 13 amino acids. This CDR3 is CSGAGYRAGELFF. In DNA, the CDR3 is TGCAGCGGGGCAGGCTACAGGGCCGGGGAGCTGTTTTTT.

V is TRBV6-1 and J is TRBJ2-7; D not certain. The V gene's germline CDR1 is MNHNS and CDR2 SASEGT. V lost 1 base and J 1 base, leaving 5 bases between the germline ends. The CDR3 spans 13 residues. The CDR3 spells CASSEGRSYEQYF. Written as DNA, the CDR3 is TGTGCCAGCAGTGAAGGGCGGTCCTACGAGCAGTACTTC.

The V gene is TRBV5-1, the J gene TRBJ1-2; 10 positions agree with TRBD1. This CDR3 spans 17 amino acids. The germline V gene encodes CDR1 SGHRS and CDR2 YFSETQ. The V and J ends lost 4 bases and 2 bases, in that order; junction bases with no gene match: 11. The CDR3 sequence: CASSPQTPGQGNYGYTF. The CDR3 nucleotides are TGCGCCAGCAGCCCCCAGACGCCGGGACAGGGGAACTATGGCTACACCTTC.

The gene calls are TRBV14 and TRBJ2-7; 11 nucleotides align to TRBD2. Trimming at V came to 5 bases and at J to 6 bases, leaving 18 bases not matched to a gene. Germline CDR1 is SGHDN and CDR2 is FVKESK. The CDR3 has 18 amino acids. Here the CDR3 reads CASSLRTSGPTTRGEQYF. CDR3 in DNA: TGTGCCAGCAGCTTGAGGACTAGCGGGCCCACAACCCGGGGCGAGCAGTACTTC.

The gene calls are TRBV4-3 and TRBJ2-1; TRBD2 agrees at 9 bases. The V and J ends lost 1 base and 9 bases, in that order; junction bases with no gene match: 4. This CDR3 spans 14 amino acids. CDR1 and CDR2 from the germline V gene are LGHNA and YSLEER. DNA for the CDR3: TGCGCCAGCAGCCAAGTGCGGGAGGGGGTTGAGCAGTTCTTC. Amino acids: CASSQVREGVEQFF.